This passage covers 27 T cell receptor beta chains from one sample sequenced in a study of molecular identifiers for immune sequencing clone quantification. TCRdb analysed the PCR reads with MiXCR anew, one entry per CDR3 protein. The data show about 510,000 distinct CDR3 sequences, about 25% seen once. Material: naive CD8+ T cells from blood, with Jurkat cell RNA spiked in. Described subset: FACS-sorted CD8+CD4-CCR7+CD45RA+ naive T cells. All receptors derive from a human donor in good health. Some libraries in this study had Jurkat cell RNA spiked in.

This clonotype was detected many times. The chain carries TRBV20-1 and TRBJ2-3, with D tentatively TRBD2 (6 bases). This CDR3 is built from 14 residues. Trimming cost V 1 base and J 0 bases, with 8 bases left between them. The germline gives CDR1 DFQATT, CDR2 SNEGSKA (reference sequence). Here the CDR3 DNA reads TGCAGTGCTAGAGCCGCGGGGAGCACAGATACGCAGTATTTT. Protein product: CSARAAGSTDTQYF.

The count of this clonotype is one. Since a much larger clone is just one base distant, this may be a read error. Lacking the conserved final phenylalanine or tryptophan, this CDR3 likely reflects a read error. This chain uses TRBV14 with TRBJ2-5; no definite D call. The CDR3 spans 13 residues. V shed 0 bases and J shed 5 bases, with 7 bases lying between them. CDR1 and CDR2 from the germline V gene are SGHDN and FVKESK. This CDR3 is CASSQETFETQYL. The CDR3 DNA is TGTGCCAGCAGCCAAGAAACTTTTGAGACCCAGTACCTC.

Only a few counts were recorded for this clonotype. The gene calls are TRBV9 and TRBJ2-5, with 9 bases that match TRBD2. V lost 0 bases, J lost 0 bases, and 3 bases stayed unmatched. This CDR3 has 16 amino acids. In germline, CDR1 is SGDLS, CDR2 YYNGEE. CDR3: CASSVAASGDQETQYF. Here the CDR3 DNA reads TGTGCCAGCAGCGTAGCGGCTAGCGGGGACCAAGAGACCCAGTACTTC.

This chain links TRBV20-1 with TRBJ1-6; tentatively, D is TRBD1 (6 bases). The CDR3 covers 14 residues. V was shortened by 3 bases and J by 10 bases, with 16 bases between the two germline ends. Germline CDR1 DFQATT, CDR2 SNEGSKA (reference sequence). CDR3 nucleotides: TGCAGTGCTAGCCCTACAGGGCTTTGGTCACCCCTCCACTTT. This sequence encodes CSASPTGLWSPLHF.

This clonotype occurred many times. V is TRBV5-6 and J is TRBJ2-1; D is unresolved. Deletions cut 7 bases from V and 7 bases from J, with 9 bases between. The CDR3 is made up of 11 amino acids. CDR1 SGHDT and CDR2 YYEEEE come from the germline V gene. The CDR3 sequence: CASSLPNEQFF. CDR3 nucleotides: TGTGCCAGCTCGCTACCTAATGAGCAGTTCTTC.

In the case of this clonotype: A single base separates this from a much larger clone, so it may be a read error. CDR3 protein: CASSLDVSGDAFF. Written as DNA, the CDR3 is TGTGCCAGCAGCTTGGATGTTTCAGGGGATGCTTTCTTT. The chain is built from TRBV7-2 and TRBJ1-1; D is possibly TRBD1 (6 bases). The germline CDR1 and CDR2 sequences are SGHTA and FQGNSA. The CDR3 extends over 13 amino acids. Trimming took 3 bases from V and 11 from J, leaving 16 bases between them. The complete variable domain, with remaining parts taken from reference TRBV7-2 and TRBJ1-1, reads GAGVSQSPSNKVTEKGKDVELRCDPISGHTALYWYRQSLGQGLEFLIYFQGNSAPDKSGLPSDRFSAERTGGSVSTLTIQRTQQEDSAVYLCASSLDVSGDAFFGQGTRLTVV.

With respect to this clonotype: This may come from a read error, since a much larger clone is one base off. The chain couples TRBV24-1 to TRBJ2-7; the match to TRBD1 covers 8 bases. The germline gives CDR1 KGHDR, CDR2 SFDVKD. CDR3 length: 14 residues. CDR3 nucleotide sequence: TGTGCCGCCAGTGATCAAACAGGGGGCTACGAGCAGTACTTC. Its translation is CAASDQTGGYEQYF.

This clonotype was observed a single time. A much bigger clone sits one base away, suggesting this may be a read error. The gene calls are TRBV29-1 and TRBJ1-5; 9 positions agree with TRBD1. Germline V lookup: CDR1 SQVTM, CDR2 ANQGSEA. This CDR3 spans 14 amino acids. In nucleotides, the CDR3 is TGCAGCGCCGTGACAGGGGGGATCAATCAGCCCCAGCGTTTT. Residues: CSAVTGGINQPQRF.

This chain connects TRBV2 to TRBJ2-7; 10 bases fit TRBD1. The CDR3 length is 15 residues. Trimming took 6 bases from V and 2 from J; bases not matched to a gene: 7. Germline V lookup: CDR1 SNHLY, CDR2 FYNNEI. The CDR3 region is CASRTPGQGPYEQYF. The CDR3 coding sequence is TGTGCCAGCAGAACGCCGGGACAGGGGCCCTACGAGCAGTACTTC. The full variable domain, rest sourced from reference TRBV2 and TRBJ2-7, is EPEVTQTPSHQVTQMGQEVILRCVPISNHLYFYWYRQILGQKVEFLVSFYNNEISEKSEIFDDQFSVERPDGSNFTLKIRSTKLEDSAMYFCASRTPGQGPYEQYFGPGTRLTVT.

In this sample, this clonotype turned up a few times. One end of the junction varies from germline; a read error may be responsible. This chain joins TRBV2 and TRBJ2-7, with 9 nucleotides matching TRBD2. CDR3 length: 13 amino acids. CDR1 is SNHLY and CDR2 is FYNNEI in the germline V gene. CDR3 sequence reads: CASVGLASFEQYF. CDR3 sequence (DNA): TGTGCCAGCGTGGGACTAGCTTCCTTCGAGCAGTACTTC.

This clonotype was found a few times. This CDR3 is CASSFIGTGETQYF. In DNA form, the CDR3 reads TGTGCCAGCAGTTTTATTGGGACCGGAGAGACCCAGTACTTC. The V and J genes are TRBV27 and TRBJ2-5; D tentatively fits TRBD1 or TRBD2 (5 bases each). The CDR3 has 14 residues. V shed 3 bases and J shed 4 bases, with 12 bases lying between them. Germline V lookup: CDR1 MNHEY, CDR2 SMNVEV (reference sequence).

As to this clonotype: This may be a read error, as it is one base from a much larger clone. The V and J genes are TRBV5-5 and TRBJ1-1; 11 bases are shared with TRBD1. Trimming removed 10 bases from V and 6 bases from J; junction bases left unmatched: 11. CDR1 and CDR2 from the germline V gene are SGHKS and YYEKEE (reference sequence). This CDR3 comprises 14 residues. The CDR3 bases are TGTGCCTGCAACTTAGGACAGGGGGCTTCTGAAGCTTTCTTT. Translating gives CACNLGQGASEAFF.

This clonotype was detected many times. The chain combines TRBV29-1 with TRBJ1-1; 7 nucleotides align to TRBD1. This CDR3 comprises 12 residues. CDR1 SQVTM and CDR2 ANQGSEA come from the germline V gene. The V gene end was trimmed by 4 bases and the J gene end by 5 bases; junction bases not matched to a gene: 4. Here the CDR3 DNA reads TGCAGCGTTGGCCAGGGGGAGACTGAAGCTTTCTTT. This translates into CSVGQGETEAFF.

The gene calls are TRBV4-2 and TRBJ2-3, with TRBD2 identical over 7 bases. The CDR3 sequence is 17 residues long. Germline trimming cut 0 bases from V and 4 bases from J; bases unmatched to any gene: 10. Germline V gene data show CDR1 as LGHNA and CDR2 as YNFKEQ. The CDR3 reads CASSQDGGGRGSDTQYF. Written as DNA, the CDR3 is TGTGCCAGCAGCCAAGATGGCGGCGGGAGAGGCTCAGATACGCAGTATTTT.

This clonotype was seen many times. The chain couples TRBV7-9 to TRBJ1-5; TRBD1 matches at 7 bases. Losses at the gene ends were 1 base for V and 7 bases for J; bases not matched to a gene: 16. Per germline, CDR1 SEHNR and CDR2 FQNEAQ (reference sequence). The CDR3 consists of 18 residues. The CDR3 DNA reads TGTGCCAGCAGCTTAGGGGACAGTTCCGAATGGCTGGGACAGCCCCAGCATTTT. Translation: CASSLGDSSEWLGQPQHF.

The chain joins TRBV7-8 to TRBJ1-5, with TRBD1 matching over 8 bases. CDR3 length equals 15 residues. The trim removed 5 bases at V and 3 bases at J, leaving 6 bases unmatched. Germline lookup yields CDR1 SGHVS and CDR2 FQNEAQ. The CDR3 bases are TGTGCCAGCAGCAACCCGACAGGGGTCAATCAGCCCCAGCATTTT. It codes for CASSNPTGVNQPQHF. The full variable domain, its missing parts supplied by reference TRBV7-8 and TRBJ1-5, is GAGVSQSPRYKVAKRGQDVALRCDPISGHVSLFWYQQALGQGPEFLTYFQNEAQLDKSGLPSDRFFAERPEGSVSTLKIQRTQQEDSAVYLCASSNPTGVNQPQHFGDGTRLSIL.

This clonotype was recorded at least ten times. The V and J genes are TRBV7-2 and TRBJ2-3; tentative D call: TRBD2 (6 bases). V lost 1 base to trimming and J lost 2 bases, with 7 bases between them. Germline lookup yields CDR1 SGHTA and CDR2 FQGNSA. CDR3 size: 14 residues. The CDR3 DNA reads TGTGCCAGCAGCTTAGTAGCGGTCACAGATACGCAGTATTTT. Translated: CASSLVAVTDTQYF. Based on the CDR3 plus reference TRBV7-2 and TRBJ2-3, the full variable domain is GAGVSQSPSNKVTEKGKDVELRCDPISGHTALYWYRQSLGQGLEFLIYFQGNSAPDKSGLPSDRFSAERTGGSVSTLTIQRTQQEDSAVYLCASSLVAVTDTQYFGPGTRLTVL.

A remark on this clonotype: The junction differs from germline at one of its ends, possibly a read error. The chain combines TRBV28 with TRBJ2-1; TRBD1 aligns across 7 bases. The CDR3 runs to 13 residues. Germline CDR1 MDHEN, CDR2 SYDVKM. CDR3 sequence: CATNALTTGQHLF. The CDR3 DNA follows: TGTGCCACGAATGCCCTAACCACGGGACAGCACCTCTTC.

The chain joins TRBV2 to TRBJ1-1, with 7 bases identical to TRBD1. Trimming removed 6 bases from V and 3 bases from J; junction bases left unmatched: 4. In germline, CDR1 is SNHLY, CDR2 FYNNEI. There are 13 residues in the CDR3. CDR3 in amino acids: CASRPGTDTEAFF. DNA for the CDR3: TGTGCCAGCAGGCCCGGGACAGACACTGAAGCTTTCTTT. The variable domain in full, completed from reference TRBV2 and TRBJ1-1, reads EPEVTQTPSHQVTQMGQEVILRCVPISNHLYFYWYRQILGQKVEFLVSFYNNEISEKSEIFDDQFSVERPDGSNFTLKIRSTKLEDSAMYFCASRPGTDTEAFFGQGTRLTVV.

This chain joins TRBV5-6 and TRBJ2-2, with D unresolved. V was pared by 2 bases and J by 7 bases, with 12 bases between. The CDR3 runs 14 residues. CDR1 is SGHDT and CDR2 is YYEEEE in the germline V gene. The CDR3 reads CASSFYGSGGELFF. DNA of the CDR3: TGTGCCAGCAGCTTTTACGGATCAGGCGGGGAGCTGTTTTTT. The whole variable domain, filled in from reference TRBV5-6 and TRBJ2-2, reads DAGVTQSPTHLIKTRGQQVTLRCSPKSGHDTVSWYQQALGQGPQFIFQYYEEEERQRGNFPDRFSGHQFPNYSSELNVNALLLGDSALYLCASSFYGSGGELFFGEGSRLTVL.

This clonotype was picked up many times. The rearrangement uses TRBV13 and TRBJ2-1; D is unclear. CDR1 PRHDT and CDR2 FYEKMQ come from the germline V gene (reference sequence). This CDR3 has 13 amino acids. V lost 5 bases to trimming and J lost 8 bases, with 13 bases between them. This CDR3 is CASSRMTAYEQFF. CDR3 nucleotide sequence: TGTGCCAGCAGCCGAATGACTGCATATGAGCAGTTCTTC.

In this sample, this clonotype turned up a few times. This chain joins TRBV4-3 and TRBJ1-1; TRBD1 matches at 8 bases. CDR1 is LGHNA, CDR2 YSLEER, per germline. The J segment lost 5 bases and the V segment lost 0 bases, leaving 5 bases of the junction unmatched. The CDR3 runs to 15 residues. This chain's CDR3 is CASSQDLTGGTEAFF. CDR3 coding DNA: TGCGCCAGCAGCCAAGACCTTACAGGGGGGACTGAAGCTTTCTTT.

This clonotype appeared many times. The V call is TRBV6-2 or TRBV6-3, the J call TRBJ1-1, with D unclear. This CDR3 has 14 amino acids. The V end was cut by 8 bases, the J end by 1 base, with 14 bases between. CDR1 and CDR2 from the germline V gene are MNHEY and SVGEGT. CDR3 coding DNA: TGTGCCAGCGTCGAAGGAACCCCGAACACTGAAGCTTTCTTT. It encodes CASVEGTPNTEAFF.

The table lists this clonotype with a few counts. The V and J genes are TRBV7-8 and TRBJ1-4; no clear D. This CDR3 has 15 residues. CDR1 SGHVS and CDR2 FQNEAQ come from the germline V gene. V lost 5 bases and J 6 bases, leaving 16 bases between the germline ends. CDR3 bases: TGTGCCAGCAGCCGCGAGACAAGGTTGGATGAAAAACTGTTTTTT. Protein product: CASSRETRLDEKLFF.

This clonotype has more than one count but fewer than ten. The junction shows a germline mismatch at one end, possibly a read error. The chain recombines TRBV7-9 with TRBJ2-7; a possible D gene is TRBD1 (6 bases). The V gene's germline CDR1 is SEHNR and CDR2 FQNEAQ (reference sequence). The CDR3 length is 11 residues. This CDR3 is CASSLDRDTLF. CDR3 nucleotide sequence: TGTGCCAGCAGCTTGGATCGGGACACCCTATTC.

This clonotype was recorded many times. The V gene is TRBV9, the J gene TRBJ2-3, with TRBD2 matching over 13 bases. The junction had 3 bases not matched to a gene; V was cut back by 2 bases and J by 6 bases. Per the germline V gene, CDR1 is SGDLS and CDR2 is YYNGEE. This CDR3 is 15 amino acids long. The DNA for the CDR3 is TGTGCCAGCAGCGTGACTAGCGGGGGGCTTGATACGCAGTATTTT. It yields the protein CASSVTSGGLDTQYF.

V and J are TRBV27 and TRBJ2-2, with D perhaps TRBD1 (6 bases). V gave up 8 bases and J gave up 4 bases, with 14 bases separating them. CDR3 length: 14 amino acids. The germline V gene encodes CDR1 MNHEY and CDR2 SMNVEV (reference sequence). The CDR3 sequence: CASRFRGSTGELFF. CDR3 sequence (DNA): TGTGCCAGCCGGTTCAGGGGAAGCACCGGGGAGCTGTTTTTT.